This TCR beta chain came from a study of OX40 agonist ivuxolimab in advanced cancers. Across the study: Patients were dosed intravenously with ivuxolimab at 0.01 to 10 mg/kg every 2 weeks.

Worth noting for this clone: The antigen is not known.

The CDR3 extends over 16 amino acids. Germline V gives CDR1 GTSNPN, CDR2 SVGIG (reference sequence). The J segment lost 4 bases and the V segment lost 3 bases, leaving 9 bases of the junction unmatched. Blood samples were obtained at baseline, cycle 4 day 1, and cycle 7 day 1. Clones were sequenced by immunoSEQ multiplex PCR, and TCRdb holds only the in-frame ones, with some missing. Of roughly 100,000 clones in the sample, 92% were seen once. Study results and limitations: At doses 0.1 to 3.0 mg/kg, CD4+ and CD8+ clones expanded.

The TCR sequence derives from an adult with an advanced solid tumor such as melanoma, head and neck, liver or kidney cancer. The chain combines TRBV30 with TRBJ2-2, with TRBD1 identical over 9 bases. The input for sequencing was CD4+ or CD8+ T cells sorted from blood, taken in a trial of the OX40 agonist ivuxolimab. The CDR3 region has the DNA TGTGCCTGGAGCCCCGAACAGGGGGCTGGCACCGGGGAGCTGTTTTTT. This codes for CAWSPEQGAGTGELFF.